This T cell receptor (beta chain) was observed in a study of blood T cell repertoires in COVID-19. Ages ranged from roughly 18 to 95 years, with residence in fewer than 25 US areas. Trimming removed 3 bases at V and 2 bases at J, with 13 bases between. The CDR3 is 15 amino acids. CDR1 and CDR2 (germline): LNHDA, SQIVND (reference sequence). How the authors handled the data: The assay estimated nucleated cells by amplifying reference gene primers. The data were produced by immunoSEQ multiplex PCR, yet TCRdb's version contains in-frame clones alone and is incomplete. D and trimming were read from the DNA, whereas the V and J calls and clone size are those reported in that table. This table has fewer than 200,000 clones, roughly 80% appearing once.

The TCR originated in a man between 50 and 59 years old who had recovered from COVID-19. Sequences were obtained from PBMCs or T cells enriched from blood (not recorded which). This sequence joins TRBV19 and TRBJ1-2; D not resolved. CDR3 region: CASSMLGRRNYGYTF. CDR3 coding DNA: TGTGCCAGTAGTATGCTAGGCCGGCGGAACTATGGCTACACCTTC.